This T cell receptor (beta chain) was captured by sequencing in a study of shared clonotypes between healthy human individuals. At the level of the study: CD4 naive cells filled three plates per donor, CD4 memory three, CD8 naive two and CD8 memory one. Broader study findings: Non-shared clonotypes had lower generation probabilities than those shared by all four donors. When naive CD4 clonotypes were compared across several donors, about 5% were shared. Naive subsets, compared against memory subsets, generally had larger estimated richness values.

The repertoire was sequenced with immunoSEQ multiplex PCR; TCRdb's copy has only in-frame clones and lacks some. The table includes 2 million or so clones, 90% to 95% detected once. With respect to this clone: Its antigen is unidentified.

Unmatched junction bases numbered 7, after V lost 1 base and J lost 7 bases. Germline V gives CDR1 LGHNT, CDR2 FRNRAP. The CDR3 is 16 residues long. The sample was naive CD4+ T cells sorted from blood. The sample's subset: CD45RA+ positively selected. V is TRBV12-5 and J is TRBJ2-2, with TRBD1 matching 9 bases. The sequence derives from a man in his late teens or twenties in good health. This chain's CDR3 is CASGLAWTGVSGELFF. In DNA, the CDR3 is TGTGCTAGTGGTTTGGCATGGACAGGGGTGAGCGGGGAGCTGTTTTTT.